This T cell receptor (beta chain) was profiled in a study of spatial heterogeneity in lung cancer. Time point specified: sample taken at primary tumor resection. The cohort: 65 to 80 early-stage, untreated non-small cell lung cancer patients. From tumor, nontumor lung or frozen PBMC, whole RNA was taken unsorted for sequencing. Unique molecular identifiers, one per molecule, were present on every TCR cDNA molecule. One entry per CDR3 protein results from TCRdb running MiXCR on the 5' RACE reads. In the table there are tens of thousands of distinct CDR3 sequences, about 6.5% of which are singletons. The CDR3 length is 14 residues. Trimming pared 8 bases from V and 1 base from J, leaving 15 bases between. The germline V gene encodes CDR1 MGHRA and CDR2 YSYEKL.

The chain recombines TRBV4-1 with TRBJ2-7; D possibly corresponds to TRBD1 (5 bases). The specimen comprised PBMCs, sampled at surgery. The clonotype was recovered from a female donor with early-stage non-small cell lung cancer. The CDR3 nucleotides are TGCGCCAGCCTGAATATGGGGCTTTCCTACGAGCAGTACTTC. Its translation: CASLNMGLSYEQYF.